This section outlines one T cell receptor beta chain sequence together with its context. Its target is not known. This record comes from a study of T cells in narcolepsy. General study findings and limits: Autoreactive clone sequences were missing from some blood memory CD4+ repertoires. Autoreactive HCRT-specific and TRIB2-specific clonotypes were marked in same-patient CSF-versus-blood CD4+ comparisons. Blood of same and different patients, but not healthy controls, reportedly held recurring autoreactive clonotypes.

Only in-frame clones appear in the TCRdb table, and some are missing; sequencing was by immunoSEQ multiplex PCR. The sample has about 41,000 clones; about 91% are singletons. The germline gives CDR1 SGHDN, CDR2 FVKESK. The V end was cut by 0 bases, the J end by 9 bases, with 8 bases between. The CDR3 has 12 amino acids. The sequence was obtained from a human donor with narcolepsy. The chain joins TRBV14 to TRBJ1-1; no definite D call. The sequencing sample was made of CD45RA- memory CD4+ T cells from PBMCs. The CDR3 DNA sequence: TGTGCCAGCAGCCAAGAGACGGCTAAAGCTTTCTTT. Its translation is CASSQETAKAFF.